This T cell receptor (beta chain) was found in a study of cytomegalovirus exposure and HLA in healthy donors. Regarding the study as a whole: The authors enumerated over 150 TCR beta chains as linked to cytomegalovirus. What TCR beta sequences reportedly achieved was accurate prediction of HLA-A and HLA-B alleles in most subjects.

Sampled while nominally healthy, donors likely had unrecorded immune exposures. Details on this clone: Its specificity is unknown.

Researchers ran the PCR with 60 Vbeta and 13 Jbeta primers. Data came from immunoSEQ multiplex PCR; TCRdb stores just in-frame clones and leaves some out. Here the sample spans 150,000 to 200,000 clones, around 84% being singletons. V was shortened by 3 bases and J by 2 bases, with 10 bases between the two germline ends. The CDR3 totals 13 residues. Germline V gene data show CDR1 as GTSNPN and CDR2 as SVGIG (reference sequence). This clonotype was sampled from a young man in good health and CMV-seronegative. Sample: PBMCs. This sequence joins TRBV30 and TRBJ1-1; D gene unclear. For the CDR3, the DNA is TGTGCCTGGAGGCGGGAAATTAACACTGAAGCTTTCTTT. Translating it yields CAWRREINTEAFF.